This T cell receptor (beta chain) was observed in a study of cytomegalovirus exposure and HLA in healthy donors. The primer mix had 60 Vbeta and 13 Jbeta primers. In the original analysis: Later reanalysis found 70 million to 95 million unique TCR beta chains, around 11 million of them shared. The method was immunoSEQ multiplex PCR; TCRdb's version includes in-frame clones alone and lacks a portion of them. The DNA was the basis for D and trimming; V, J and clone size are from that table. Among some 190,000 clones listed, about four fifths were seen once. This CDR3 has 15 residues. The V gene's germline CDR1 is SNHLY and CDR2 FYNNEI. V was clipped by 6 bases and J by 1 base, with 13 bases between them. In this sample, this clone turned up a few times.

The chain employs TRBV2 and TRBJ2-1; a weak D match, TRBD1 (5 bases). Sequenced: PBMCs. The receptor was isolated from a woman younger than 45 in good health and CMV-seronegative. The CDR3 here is CASRSLAGSYNEQFF. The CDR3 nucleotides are TGTGCCAGCAGATCCTTGGCAGGGTCCTACAATGAGCAGTTCTTC.